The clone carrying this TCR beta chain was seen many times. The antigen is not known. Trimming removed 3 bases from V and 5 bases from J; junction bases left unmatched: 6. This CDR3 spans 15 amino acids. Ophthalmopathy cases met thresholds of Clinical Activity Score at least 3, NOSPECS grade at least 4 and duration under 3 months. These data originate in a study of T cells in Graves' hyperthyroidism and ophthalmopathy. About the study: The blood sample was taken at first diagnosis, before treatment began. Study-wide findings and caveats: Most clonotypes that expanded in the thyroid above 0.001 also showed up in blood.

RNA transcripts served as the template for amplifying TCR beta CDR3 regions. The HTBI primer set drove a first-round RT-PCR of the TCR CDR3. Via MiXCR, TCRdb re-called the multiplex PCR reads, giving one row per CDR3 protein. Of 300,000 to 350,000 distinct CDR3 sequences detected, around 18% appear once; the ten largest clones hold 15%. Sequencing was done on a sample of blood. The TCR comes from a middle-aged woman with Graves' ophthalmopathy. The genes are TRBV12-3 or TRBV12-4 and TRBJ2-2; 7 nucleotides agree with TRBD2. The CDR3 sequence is CASSFWGGSTGELFF. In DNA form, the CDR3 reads TGTGCCAGCAGTTTTTGGGGAGGGAGTACCGGGGAGCTGTTTTTT.